The 28 T cell receptor beta chains in this list originate from one sample, sequenced in a study of T cell repertoires in cytomegalovirus infection. In TCRdb, the reads were re-called with MiXCR into one record per CDR3 protein. Here the sample spans about 770,000 distinct CDR3 sequences, about 29% being singletons. Their specific antigens are unknown. The sequencing used cultured CD8+ T cells from PBMCs, collected from culture after CMV antigen stimulation. Source of these receptors: a human donor in good health (CMV status not recorded). Some clones in this sample may be carry-over from other donors' samples.

V usage is TRBV20-1 and J usage is TRBJ2-2; D gene uncertain. V dropped 6 bases and J dropped 6 bases, with 11 bases sitting between them. The CDR3 runs to 12 residues. Germline V CDR1 and CDR2: DFQATT, SNEGSKA (reference sequence). The CDR3 protein is CSADGPAGELFF. DNA of the CDR3: TGCAGTGCCGACGGCCCGGCCGGGGAGCTGTTTTTT.

The chain is built from TRBV27 and TRBJ2-5; 9 bases match TRBD2. The CDR3 runs to 15 residues. V was clipped by 4 bases and J by 5 bases; unmatched bases: 8. The germline CDR1 and CDR2 sequences are MNHEY and SMNVEV (reference sequence). The CDR3 region has the DNA TGTGCCAGCAGTTCTGAGCGGGGGGCGGGGGAGACCCAGTACTTC. This translates into CASSSERGAGETQYF.

A word on this clonotype: A single base separates this from a much larger clone, so it may be a read error. The chain joins TRBV7-6 to TRBJ2-1, with 7 bases identical to TRBD2. Germline loops: CDR1 SGHVS, CDR2 FNYEAQ. V was clipped by 1 base and J by 8 bases; unmatched bases: 11. This CDR3 has 16 residues. The CDR3 nucleotides are TGTGCCAGCAGCTTAGTTATATCTAGCGGAGCGTATGAGCAGTTCTTC. Its translation is CASSLVISSGAYEQFF.

CDR3 sequence reads: CASSLGRVIDNSPLHF. As DNA, the CDR3 is TGTGCCAGCAGCTTGGGCAGGGTGATCGATAATTCACCCCTCCACTTT. V is TRBV7-8 and J is TRBJ1-6, with D possibly TRBD1 on 5 matching bases. CDR1 and CDR2 (germline): SGHVS, FQNEAQ. The V end was cut by 3 bases, the J end by 5 bases, with 14 bases between. The CDR3 sequence is 16 residues long.

The chain employs TRBV27 and TRBJ1-1, with D uncertain. The CDR3 covers 16 residues. Germline V gene lookup returns CDR1 MNHEY and CDR2 SMNVEV (reference sequence). V dropped 0 bases and J dropped 1 base, with 12 bases sitting between them. The CDR3 DNA is TGTGCCAGCAGTTTATCGGGCAGGTACCGGAACACTGAAGCTTTCTTT. Translation gives CASSLSGRYRNTEAFF.

This clonotype was counted once. The chain employs TRBV14 and TRBJ2-3, with a possible D match to TRBD2 (7 bases). Germline values: CDR1 SGHDN, CDR2 FVKESK. V was pared by 4 bases and J by 6 bases, with 20 bases between. This CDR3 has 16 residues. The CDR3 nucleotides are TGTGCCAGCAGCCGGAGACGGGGGGCGTATATGGATACGCAGTATTTT. Translation: CASSRRRGAYMDTQYF.

The chain uses TRBV15 and TRBJ1-6; D remains ambiguous. The CDR3 loop spans 15 amino acids. Germline V gene sequence: CDR1 LNHNV, CDR2 YYDKDF (reference sequence). The germline V and J ends were trimmed by 4 bases and 0 bases, with 7 bases remaining between them. The CDR3 bases are TGTGCCACCAGCAACGAAAACTCCTATAATTCACCCCTCCACTTT. It specifies CATSNENSYNSPLHF.

The rearrangement links TRBV12-3 or TRBV12-4 to TRBJ1-5, with D maybe TRBD1 (5 bases). The CDR3 has 16 residues. V was cut by 0 bases and J by 6 bases, with 15 bases left in between. This CDR3 is CASSLALGAPSQPQHF. CDR3 DNA: TGTGCCAGCAGTTTAGCGCTTGGGGCCCCCAGTCAGCCCCAGCATTTT.

This chain uses TRBV4-1 with TRBJ1-5; TRBD1 might be the D (5 bases). The V gene's germline CDR1 is MGHRA and CDR2 YSYEKL. The CDR3 totals 15 residues. Trimming removed 6 bases at V and 0 bases at J, with 12 bases between. CDR3 region: CASSLTVDSNQPQHF. DNA for the CDR3: TGCGCCAGCAGTCTGACAGTGGATAGCAATCAGCCCCAGCATTTT.

In its sample, this clonotype was seen many times. This rearrangement joins TRBV7-2 to TRBJ1-1, with a possible D match to TRBD1 (5 bases). Germline CDR1 is SGHTA and CDR2 is FQGNSA. Trimming took 7 bases from V and 3 from J, leaving 21 bases between them. The CDR3 sequence is 16 residues long. Here the CDR3 reads CASINSIPGTDTEAFF. For the CDR3, the DNA is TGTGCCAGCATAAACTCGATACCCGGGACGGACACTGAAGCTTTCTTT.

This clonotype was detected a few times. The rearrangement joins TRBV11-2 to TRBJ1-1; D is uncertain. Germline-derived CDR1 and CDR2 are SGHAT and FQNNGV. CDR3 length equals 14 residues. Trimming cost V 1 base and J 3 bases, with 9 bases left between them. CDR3 protein: CASSLVGGHTEAFF. The CDR3 nucleotides are TGTGCCAGCAGCTTAGTAGGCGGCCACACTGAAGCTTTCTTT.

The J gene is TRBJ2-3, the V gene TRBV6-8, with 11 bases lining up with TRBD2. Germline loops: CDR1 MNHGY, CDR2 SAAAGT. V lost 0 bases, J lost 3 bases, and 5 bases stayed unmatched. There are 17 residues in the CDR3. For the CDR3, the DNA is TGTGCCAGCAGTTACTCCAGACTAGCGGGGAATACAGATACGCAGTATTTT. Residues: CASSYSRLAGNTDTQYF.

Comments on this clonotype: Mismatch with germline at one junction end may stem from a read error. The CDR3 is CAIRVGTGATYKQYF. The CDR3, as DNA: TGTGCCATCAGGGTAGGGACAGGGGCGACCTACAAGCAGTACTTC. V gene TRBV10-3 combines with J gene TRBJ2-7, with TRBD1 identical over 10 bases. Germline values: CDR1 ENHRY, CDR2 SYGVKD. This CDR3 has 15 amino acids.

The V and J genes are TRBV27 and TRBJ2-2, with 10 bases that match TRBD2. This CDR3 comprises 15 residues. Germline CDR1 MNHEY, CDR2 SMNVEV (reference sequence). The J segment lost 6 bases and the V segment lost 4 bases, leaving 5 bases of the junction unmatched. The CDR3 DNA reads as TGTGCCAGCAGTTCGAGAAGCGGGGGGGCCGGGGAGCTGTTTTTT. Protein product: CASSSRSGGAGELFF.

This clonotype was picked up many times. The chain links TRBV12-3 or TRBV12-4 to TRBJ1-2; D remains unclear. V lost 4 bases and J lost 5, with 11 bases in between. The CDR3 totals 13 residues. CDR3 amino acids: CASSSNRLYGYTF. The CDR3 coding sequence is TGTGCCAGCAGTTCAAACAGATTATATGGCTACACCTTC.

This clonotype was counted once. The chain carries TRBV6-2 or TRBV6-3 and TRBJ2-1, with 8 bases aligning to TRBD1. CDR1 and CDR2 (germline): MNHEY, SVGEGT. J was trimmed by 0 bases and V by 6 bases; bases with no gene match: 7. The CDR3 has 16 amino acids. The DNA for the CDR3 is TGTGCCAGCAGACAACCGACAGGGGACTCCTACAATGAGCAGTTCTTC. The encoded protein is CASRQPTGDSYNEQFF.

Only a few counts were recorded for this clonotype. V is TRBV7-9 and J is TRBJ2-1, with a possible D match to TRBD2 (6 bases). The germline V gene has CDR1 SEHNR and CDR2 FQNEAQ (reference sequence). The CDR3 extends over 14 amino acids. The V gene lost 4 bases and the J gene lost 5 bases, with 12 bases spanning the gap. CDR3 coding DNA: TGTGCCAGCAGCTCAACCGGGAGAAACAATGAGCAGTTCTTC. Translated: CASSSTGRNNEQFF.

This chain links TRBV27 with TRBJ2-1, with D maybe TRBD2 (5 bases). The V gene's germline CDR1 is MNHEY and CDR2 SMNVEV (reference sequence). The CDR3 is 16 amino acids. V lost 6 bases to trimming and J lost 1 base, with 16 bases between them. CDR3 sequence reads: CASSPSKAGSYNEQFF. DNA of the CDR3: TGTGCCAGCAGCCCATCAAAGGCGGGTTCCTACAATGAGCAGTTCTTC.

The rearrangement joins TRBV7-6 to TRBJ1-1, with D hard to call. The CDR3 has 14 amino acids. Germline V lookup: CDR1 SGHVS, CDR2 FNYEAQ. The V end lost 1 base, the J end lost 5 bases, and 11 bases lay between the germline ends. CDR3 loop: CASSLVGVGTEAFF. The CDR3 nucleotides read TGTGCCAGCAGCTTAGTGGGAGTAGGTACTGAAGCTTTCTTT.

This clonotype was counted a few times. The V gene is TRBV27, the J gene TRBJ1-4; D gene unclear. V lost 10 bases, J lost 1 base, and 10 bases lay in between. Germline V gene lookup returns CDR1 MNHEY and CDR2 SMNVEV (reference sequence). The CDR3 contains 13 residues. CDR3 DNA sequence: TGTGCCACCTCCAGAGGAACTAATGAAAAACTGTTTTTT. It yields the protein CATSRGTNEKLFF.

The chain carries TRBV27 and TRBJ2-3; D is ambiguous. CDR1 MNHEY and CDR2 SMNVEV come from the germline V gene (reference sequence). This CDR3 region has 11 residues. V lost 4 bases and J 4 bases, leaving 3 bases between the germline ends. For the CDR3, the DNA is TGTGCCAGCAGTTGGGCAGATACGCAGTATTTT. Its translation: CASSWADTQYF.

This chain joins TRBV12-5 and TRBJ1-1; TRBD1 matches at 10 bases. The germline V gene has CDR1 LGHNT and CDR2 FRNRAP. There are 15 residues in the CDR3. Trimming at V came to 5 bases and at J to 5 bases, leaving 8 bases not matched to a gene. Here the CDR3 reads CASGGDRGRKTEAFF. CDR3 DNA: TGTGCTAGTGGTGGCGACAGGGGGCGTAAAACTGAAGCTTTCTTT. Complete variable domain (other parts from reference TRBV12-5 and TRBJ1-1): DARVTQTPRHKVTEMGQEVTMRCQPILGHNTVFWYRQTMMQGLELLAYFRNRAPLDDSGMPKDRFSAEMPDATLATLKIQPSEPRDSAVYFCASGGDRGRKTEAFFGQGTRLTVV.

V and J are TRBV5-6 and TRBJ1-1; 12 nucleotides line up with TRBD1. The germline V gene has CDR1 SGHDT and CDR2 YYEEEE. V lost 6 bases and J lost 0; bases outside the gene matches: 6. The CDR3 consists of 16 residues. The CDR3 region has the DNA TGTGCCAGCACCTTTGGGACAGGGGGCCTGAACACTGAAGCTTTCTTT. Protein sequence: CASTFGTGGLNTEAFF.

The gene calls are TRBV5-5 and TRBJ2-1; D ambiguous. This CDR3 is built from 13 residues. The V end lost 4 bases, the J end lost 5 bases, and 10 bases lay between the germline ends. Germline V gives CDR1 SGHKS, CDR2 YYEKEE (reference sequence). The CDR3: CASSGYNDNEQFF. Written as DNA, the CDR3 is TGTGCCAGCAGCGGATACAACGACAATGAGCAGTTCTTC.

The rearrangement joins TRBV4-1 to TRBJ1-4; 8 bases fit TRBD1. CDR1 is MGHRA, CDR2 YSYEKL, per germline. J gave up 3 bases and V 4 bases, and 10 bases lay outside the gene matches. The CDR3 is 17 amino acids. CDR3: CASSPLSRGLANEKLFF. The CDR3 DNA follows: TGCGCCAGCAGCCCACTATCCAGGGGGCTAGCTAATGAAAAACTGTTTTTT.

This clonotype was detected only a few times. This chain uses TRBV27 with TRBJ1-1; D unclear. V lost 3 bases to trimming and J lost 1 base, with 9 bases between them. CDR3 length: 14 residues. Germline V gene sequence: CDR1 MNHEY, CDR2 SMNVEV (reference sequence). CDR3 coding DNA: TGTGCCAGCAGTTTCGACGGTGGGAACACTGAAGCTTTCTTT. It translates to CASSFDGGNTEAFF.

The CDR3 region has the DNA TGTGCCAGCAGCTCGGGGCGGACGAACTATGGCTACACCTTC. Translating it yields CASSSGRTNYGYTF. The chain has TRBV13 and TRBJ1-2, with D possibly matching TRBD1 (5 bases). CDR1 and CDR2 from the germline V gene are PRHDT and FYEKMQ (reference sequence). Trimming removed 4 bases at V and 2 bases at J, with 11 bases between. There are 14 residues in the CDR3.

The chain recombines TRBV12-3 or TRBV12-4 with TRBJ2-5, with 8 bases aligning to TRBD2. V gave up 3 bases and J gave up 2 bases; unmatched junction bases: 11. The CDR3 runs 17 residues. CDR3 nucleotides: TGTGCCAGCAGTTTTCTGGCTAGCGGGCGACCGCAAGAGACCCAGTACTTC. This codes for CASSFLASGRPQETQYF.